One sample yielded the 24 T cell receptor beta chains listed below, sequenced in a study of T cell changes during pregnancy in multiple sclerosis (dated by TCRdb to 2018 to 2020). The method was the immunoSEQ multiplex PCR assay. TCRdb took over this immuneACCESS table, retaining in-frame rearrangements with V and J assigned. Such tables are incomplete; in checked studies, under half of the missing clones stem from an unresolved V gene, and the remainder is unexplained. The sample table records roughly 89,000 clones; approximately 92% of these occur just once. Over 3.5% of the sample lies in the top ten. Specimen: peripheral blood, collected in the first trimester of pregnancy. The receptors derive from a female donor with multiple sclerosis, enrolled in a pregnancy study.

The chain couples TRBV11-1 to TRBJ2-5, with a possible D match to TRBD1 (5 bases). Trimming took 1 base from V and 3 from J, leaving 6 bases between them. The CDR3 loop spans 13 amino acids. Germline lookup yields CDR1 SGHAT and CDR2 FQDESV (reference sequence). The CDR3 here is CASSLEGKETQYF. As DNA, the CDR3 is TGTGCCAGCAGCTTAGAGGGGAAAGAGACCCAGTACTTC.

The chain combines TRBV19 with TRBJ2-1, with D possibly being TRBD2 (5 bases). Trimming took off 1 base at V and 0 bases at J, with 7 bases between the two ends. The CDR3 extends over 15 amino acids. Germline loops: CDR1 LNHDA, CDR2 SQIVND (reference sequence). The chain's CDR3 is CASSIASNSYNEQFF. The CDR3 DNA reads TGTGCCAGTAGTATAGCTAGCAACTCCTACAATGAGCAGTTCTTC. The full variable domain, its missing parts supplied by reference TRBV19 and TRBJ2-1, is DGGITQSPKYLFRKEGQNVTLSCEQNLNHDAMYWYRQDPGQGLRLIYYSQIVNDFQKGDIAEGYSVSREKKESFPLTVTSAQKNPTAFYLCASSIASNSYNEQFFGPGTRLTVL.

J is TRBJ1-6 and V is TRBV27; D is possibly TRBD1 (5 bases). CDR1 and CDR2 from the germline V gene are MNHEY and SMNVEV (reference sequence). The CDR3 runs to 14 residues. The ends were cut back, 5 bases at V and 8 bases at J, with 13 bases in the middle. The CDR3 coding sequence is TGTGCCAGCAGTATACCCGACAGTGATTCACCCCTCCACTTT. Its protein is CASSIPDSDSPLHF.

The genes are TRBV5-6 and TRBJ1-5; D not resolved. The V gene lost 0 bases and the J gene lost 8 bases, with 9 bases spanning the gap. Germline V gene lookup returns CDR1 SGHDT and CDR2 YYEEEE. There are 13 residues in the CDR3. CDR3 DNA: TGTGCCAGCAGCTTGGTCGGCGCGGAGCCCCAGCATTTT. Its translation is CASSLVGAEPQHF.

This clone was observed a single time. This chain connects TRBV13 to TRBJ2-1; 8 nucleotides align to TRBD1. J was trimmed by 3 bases and V by 4 bases; bases with no gene match: 5. CDR1 and CDR2 from the germline V gene are PRHDT and FYEKMQ (reference sequence). The CDR3 length is 15 residues. CDR3 residues: CASSSTGEFYNEQFF. Here the CDR3 DNA reads TGTGCCAGCAGCTCGACAGGGGAGTTCTACAATGAGCAGTTCTTC.

Of note for this clone: Mismatch with germline at one junction end may stem from a read error. The same CDR3 can be traced to other DNA sequences in this sample. V and J are TRBV14 and TRBJ1-1, with D unresolved. The CDR3 is 14 residues long. CDR1 and CDR2 from the germline V gene are SGHDN and FVKESK. The CDR3 here is CASSESLHTFEAFF. Here the CDR3 DNA reads TGCGCCAGCAGCGAAAGTTTACACACCTTTGAAGCTTTCTTT.

The rearrangement uses TRBV18 and TRBJ1-3; D unresolved. The length of the CDR3 is 13 residues. V shed 3 bases and J shed 5 bases, with 8 bases lying between them. Germline CDR1 and CDR2: KGHSH and LQKENI. This CDR3 reads CASSPLERNTIYF. CDR3 bases: TGTGCCAGCTCACCCCTTGAGAGAAACACCATATATTTT.

This clone came up once. J is TRBJ2-5 and V is TRBV13; a weak D match, TRBD1 (5 bases). Trimming took 0 bases from V and 1 from J, leaving 6 bases between them. Germline CDR1 PRHDT, CDR2 FYEKMQ (reference sequence). The length of the CDR3 is 14 residues. CDR3 bases: TGTGCCAGCAGCTTAGGAGGGGTCCAAGAGACCCAGTACTTC. Encoded protein: CASSLGGVQETQYF.

CDR3 coding DNA: TGTGCCAGTAACTTTCGCTTGCAGGATAATAACTATGGCTACACCTTC. Its protein product is CASNFRLQDNNYGYTF. The V call is TRBV19, the J call TRBJ1-2; D ambiguous. The germline V gene encodes CDR1 LNHDA and CDR2 SQIVND (reference sequence). V lost 7 bases and J lost 1, with 19 bases in between. The CDR3 length is 16 residues.

CDR3 coding DNA: TGTGCCAGCAGTGATGACAGTATGGTTGGCTACACCTTC. Amino acids: CASSDDSMVGYTF. This chain uses TRBV25-1 with TRBJ1-2, with D perhaps TRBD1 (5 bases). The CDR3 is 13 amino acids. The V end lost 3 bases, the J end lost 7 bases, and 12 bases lay between the germline ends. Germline loops: CDR1 MGHDK, CDR2 SYGVNS.

The V call is TRBV9, the J call TRBJ2-2; 8 bases align to TRBD2. Germline CDR1 SGDLS, CDR2 YYNGEE. The CDR3 is 18 residues long. V lost 4 bases, J lost 1 base, and 12 bases stayed unmatched. The CDR3 DNA follows: TGTGCCAGCAGCTTTTTAGCGGGGCCCCTTTTGAACACCGGGGAGCTGTTTTTT. This codes for CASSFLAGPLLNTGELFF. Looking up the rest from reference TRBV9 and TRBJ2-2 gives the full variable domain: DSGVTQTPKHLITATGQRVTLRCSPRSGDLSVYWYQQSLDQGLQFLIQYYNGEERAKGNILERFSAQQFPDLHSELNLSSLELGDSALYFCASSFLAGPLLNTGELFFGEGSRLTVL.

The rearrangement uses TRBV7-8 and TRBJ2-2, with D possibly matching TRBD2 (5 bases). The CDR3 is 15 residues long. Germline V lookup: CDR1 SGHVS, CDR2 FQNEAQ. The V end lost 5 bases, the J end lost 5 bases, and 15 bases lay between the germline ends. The CDR3 loop reads CASSPMTGKTGELFF. Written as DNA, the CDR3 is TGTGCCAGCAGCCCGATGACGGGAAAAACCGGGGAGCTGTTTTTT.

This chain connects TRBV4-1 to TRBJ2-1; 10 bases are a match to TRBD1. V was pared by 4 bases and J by 9 bases, with 15 bases of the junction left unmatched. The germline V gene encodes CDR1 MGHRA and CDR2 YSYEKL. This CDR3 contains 17 residues. This chain's CDR3 is CASSPRPFRDRGGEQFF. CDR3 nucleotide sequence: TGCGCCAGCAGCCCGCGACCATTCCGGGACAGGGGAGGTGAGCAGTTCTTC.

The chain joins TRBV27 to TRBJ1-2; D gene uncertain. Germline lookup yields CDR1 MNHEY and CDR2 SMNVEV (reference sequence). This CDR3 has 14 amino acids. V dropped 6 bases and J dropped 1 base, with 12 bases sitting between them. As DNA, the CDR3 is TGTGCCAGCAGCCCCACTACTGGTAACTATGGCTACACCTTC. It yields the protein CASSPTTGNYGYTF.

This chain connects TRBV18 to TRBJ2-6, with D perhaps matching TRBD1 (5 bases). V was clipped by 6 bases and J by 2 bases, with 11 bases between them. Germline CDR1 and CDR2: KGHSH and LQKENI. The CDR3 runs to 15 residues. DNA for the CDR3: TGTGCCAGCTCGCCTGACAGTCCTGGGGCCAACGTCCTGACTTTC. Protein: CASSPDSPGANVLTF.

J is TRBJ2-3 and V is TRBV4-1, with D maybe TRBD2 (6 bases). Germline V gives CDR1 MGHRA, CDR2 YSYEKL. This CDR3 is 15 amino acids long. Trimming removed 3 bases at V and 6 bases at J, with 16 bases between. CDR3 coding DNA: TGCGCCAGCAGCCATGGCAGGGAGGAGATGGATACGCAGTATTTT. Encoded protein: CASSHGREEMDTQYF.

V usage is TRBV7-3 and J usage is TRBJ2-7; D might be TRBD1 (6 bases). The V gene lost 2 bases and the J gene lost 3 bases, with 11 bases spanning the gap. Germline CDR1 is SGHTA and CDR2 is FQGTGA. CDR3 length equals 14 residues. CDR3 nucleotides: TGTGCCAGCAGCTTAGTCCCAGGGGACTACGAGCAGTACTTC. This translates into CASSLVPGDYEQYF.

The chain recombines TRBV5-6 with TRBJ2-2; D unclear. Germline V gene lookup returns CDR1 SGHDT and CDR2 YYEEEE. This CDR3 contains 14 residues. V was cut by 4 bases and J by 1 base, with 8 bases left in between. The CDR3 region has the DNA TGTGCCAGCAGCCCACAGCAGAACACCGGGGAGCTGTTTTTT. This encodes CASSPQQNTGELFF.

This clone showed up many times. This chain uses TRBV30 with TRBJ2-1; D might be TRBD1 (5 bases). Germline CDR1 reads GTSNPN; CDR2 reads SVGIG (reference sequence). CDR3 length equals 12 residues. V was shortened by 1 base and J by 9 bases, with 10 bases between the two germline ends. CDR3 sequence (DNA): TGTGCCTGGAGTGACAGGTGGGGTGAGCAGTTCTTC. Protein sequence: CAWSDRWGEQFF.

As regards this clone: Additional DNA sequences in this sample encode the identical CDR3. The chain employs TRBV7-9 and TRBJ1-6, with TRBD1 matching over 9 bases. V lost 1 base to trimming and J lost 6 bases; unmatched junction nucleotides: 1. The CDR3 runs to 15 residues. Per the germline V gene, CDR1 is SEHNR and CDR2 is FQNEAQ (reference sequence). The CDR3 is CASSLGTGVNSPLHF. The CDR3 DNA is TGTGCCAGCAGCTTAGGGACAGGGGTTAATTCACCCCTCCACTTT.

J is TRBJ1-5 and V is TRBV7-8; D is ambiguous. Germline-derived CDR1 and CDR2 are SGHVS and FQNEAQ. Deletions cut 1 base from V and 0 bases from J, with 13 bases between. CDR3 length: 17 residues. The CDR3 DNA reads TGTGCCAGCAGCTTAGAGAGCGCATCGAATAGCAATCAGCCCCAGCATTTT. This encodes CASSLESASNSNQPQHF.

The genes are TRBV6-6 and TRBJ1-2, with TRBD1 matching 8 bases. The CDR3 consists of 13 residues. The germline V gene has CDR1 MNHNY and CDR2 SVGAGI (reference sequence). Trimming removed 5 bases from V and 4 bases from J; junction bases left unmatched: 3. CDR3 sequence reads: CASSPDRAYGYTF. In nucleotides, the CDR3 is TGTGCCAGCAGTCCGGACAGGGCCTATGGCTACACCTTC.

V gene TRBV2 combines with J gene TRBJ2-5; TRBD2 matches at 8 bases. The ends lost 4 bases at V and 2 bases at J; junction bases unmatched: 9. Germline V gene data show CDR1 as SNHLY and CDR2 as FYNNEI. The CDR3 runs to 16 residues. CDR3 sequence reads: CASSALGLVGQETQYF. The CDR3 bases are TGTGCCAGCAGTGCCTTGGGACTAGTGGGACAAGAGACCCAGTACTTC.

The V and J genes are TRBV10-1 and TRBJ2-7; 8 nucleotides align to TRBD1. J gave up 6 bases and V 2 bases, and 6 bases lay outside the gene matches. The CDR3 sequence is 14 residues long. CDR1 and CDR2 from the germline V gene are WNHNN and SYGVQD (reference sequence). The CDR3 DNA sequence: TGCGCCAGCAGTGAGCTGGGACAGGCCGCCGAGCAGTACTTC. This translates into CASSELGQAAEQYF.